Listed here are 26 T cell receptor beta chains from one sample, sequenced in a study of T cells after yellow fever vaccination. One entry per CDR3 protein, called by TCRdb with MiXCR from the 5' RACE reads. The table shows some 320,000 distinct CDR3 sequences, with about 8.7% occurring only once. The source material was PBMCs, sampled on the day of the first yellow fever vaccination. These receptors came from a man between 18 and 35 years old who received the YFV17D yellow fever vaccine.

The chain employs TRBV6-4 and TRBJ2-3; D is perhaps TRBD2 (7 bases). Trimming removed 4 bases from V and 2 bases from J, with 13 bases in between. This CDR3 is built from 15 residues. From germline, CDR1 is MRHNA and CDR2 SNTAGT. DNA of the CDR3: TGTGCCAGCAGTGCACTTGGGGGGGCCACAGATACGCAGTATTTT. Amino acids: CASSALGGATDTQYF.

This clonotype was picked up a small number of times. V and J are TRBV9 and TRBJ2-1, with 7 bases that match TRBD1. CDR3 length equals 16 residues. Germline lookup yields CDR1 SGDLS and CDR2 YYNGEE. V lost 1 base and J lost 5; bases outside the gene matches: 9. CDR3 in DNA: TGTGCCAGCAGCGTATTCTCGTCACAGGGGAACAATGAGCAGTTCTTC. It codes for CASSVFSSQGNNEQFF.

The chain recombines TRBV6-1 with TRBJ1-6; D is unresolved. The CDR3 is 16 residues long. Germline CDR1 MNHNS, CDR2 SASEGT. Deletions cut 7 bases from V and 0 bases from J, with 13 bases between. CDR3: CASKQLGSSYNSPLHF. The CDR3 DNA reads as TGTGCCAGCAAACAACTAGGGAGCTCCTATAATTCACCCCTCCACTTT.

This clonotype appeared a few times. The V gene is TRBV20-1, the J gene TRBJ2-7; D is unclear. V lost 6 bases to trimming and J lost 0 bases, with 18 bases between them. The CDR3 extends over 15 amino acids. Germline values: CDR1 DFQATT, CDR2 SNEGSKA (reference sequence). For the CDR3, the DNA is TGCAGTGCCAAATATACGGCAGCCCCCTCCTACGAGCAGTACTTC. Amino acids: CSAKYTAAPSYEQYF.

The V and J genes are TRBV9 and TRBJ2-3; D remains ambiguous. Germline V CDR1 and CDR2: SGDLS, YYNGEE. The CDR3 spans 15 residues. The V end lost 0 bases, the J end lost 1 base, and 9 bases lay between the germline ends. The CDR3, as DNA: TGTGCCAGCAGCGTAGGAGCCAGACGCACAGATACGCAGTATTTT. Translated, it gives CASSVGARRTDTQYF.

This clonotype was observed a handful of times. The rearrangement joins TRBV4-3 to TRBJ1-4; a possible D gene is TRBD1 (5 bases). The CDR3 sequence is 15 residues long. The germline gives CDR1 LGHNA, CDR2 YSLEER. Trimming left V 0 bases short and J 6 bases short, with 11 bases between. DNA of the CDR3: TGCGCCAGCAGCCAAGAGTCCAGGACACATGAAAAACTGTTTTTT. It translates to CASSQESRTHEKLFF.

The chain uses TRBV4-1 and TRBJ2-2; a possible D gene is TRBD2 (6 bases). This CDR3 region has 18 residues. V lost 5 bases, J lost 4 bases, and 23 bases lay in between. The germline V gene encodes CDR1 MGHRA and CDR2 YSYEKL. For the CDR3, the DNA is TGCGCCAGCAGCATCTTACAAGGGCGGGGACGGAGCACCGGGGAGCTGTTTTTT. It specifies CASSILQGRGRSTGELFF.

This clonotype has a count of ten or more. CDR3 bases: TGTGCCAGCAGTTACGTCTCCCCGAACTATGGCTACACCTTC. Translation: CASSYVSPNYGYTF. The rearrangement joins TRBV6-5 to TRBJ1-2, with no clear D. Germline values: CDR1 MNHEY, CDR2 SVGAGI. The CDR3 runs 14 residues. V was pared by 2 bases and J by 2 bases, with 9 bases between.

The sample holds many counts of this clonotype. The chain has TRBV18 and TRBJ1-1, with D possibly matching TRBD1 (5 bases). In germline, CDR1 is KGHSH, CDR2 LQKENI. The V end was cut by 3 bases, the J end by 1 base, with 15 bases between. There are 16 residues in the CDR3. This chain's CDR3 is CASSPWTGAENTEAFF. CDR3 nucleotides: TGTGCCAGCTCACCGTGGACCGGGGCGGAGAACACTGAAGCTTTCTTT.

This clonotype was counted between two and nine times. The chain joins TRBV7-2 to TRBJ2-5; D is undetermined. The germline V gene encodes CDR1 SGHTA and CDR2 FQGNSA. The CDR3 runs to 12 residues. Between the trimmed V and J ends, which lost 5 bases and 5 bases, there was a span of 9 bases. The CDR3 loop reads CASSDMWETQYF. The CDR3 DNA is TGTGCCAGCAGCGACATGTGGGAGACCCAGTACTTC.

The J gene is TRBJ1-3, the V gene TRBV27, with D possibly TRBD1 on 5 matching bases. V lost 6 bases, J lost 1 base, and 16 bases lay in between. This CDR3 has 16 residues. Germline-derived CDR1 and CDR2 are MNHEY and SMNVEV (reference sequence). The CDR3 nucleotides read TGTGCCAGCAGATTGACAGCGACTGGGTCTGGAAACACCATATATTTT. It yields the protein CASRLTATGSGNTIYF.

This clonotype has ten or more counts. The V call is TRBV19, the J call TRBJ1-2; no definite D call. The germline V gene encodes CDR1 LNHDA and CDR2 SQIVND (reference sequence). V shed 7 bases and J shed 8 bases, with 14 bases lying between them. There are 12 residues in the CDR3. As DNA, the CDR3 is TGTGCCAGTAAGAAGGGCGTGGAAGGCTACACCTTC. Protein product: CASKKGVEGYTF.

This clonotype was detected ten times or more. J is TRBJ1-1 and V is TRBV7-9; TRBD1 agrees at 7 bases. The V segment lost 8 bases and the J segment 1 base; nucleotides outside the gene matches: 10. Per germline, CDR1 SEHNR and CDR2 FQNEAQ (reference sequence). The CDR3 runs to 15 residues. CDR3 nucleotides: TGTGCCAGCGTCGGGACAGTCCACCCGAACACTGAAGCTTTCTTT. Protein: CASVGTVHPNTEAFF.

This clonotype was counted a few times. V usage is TRBV9 and J usage is TRBJ1-6; D unclear. Germline V gene sequence: CDR1 SGDLS, CDR2 YYNGEE. This CDR3 is 18 amino acids long. V was cut by 0 bases and J by 0 bases, with 13 bases left in between. CDR3: CASSVGGFGSSYNSPLHF. The CDR3 DNA is TGTGCCAGCAGCGTAGGGGGTTTTGGGAGCTCCTATAATTCACCCCTCCACTTT.

This chain joins TRBV3-1 and TRBJ2-3, with 7 bases fitting TRBD1. The CDR3 runs to 14 residues. CDR1 is LGHDT and CDR2 is YNNKEL in the germline V gene (reference sequence). The ends lost 3 bases at V and 9 bases at J; junction bases unmatched: 9. CDR3 sequence (DNA): TGTGCCAGCAGCCACGATGGATGGGGACAGACGCAGTATTTT. Its protein is CASSHDGWGQTQYF.

This clonotype was recorded many times. V and J are TRBV7-4 and TRBJ2-7; either TRBD1 or TRBD2 may supply D (5 bases each). CDR3 size: 13 residues. V lost 3 bases and J lost 3, with 9 bases in between. From germline, CDR1 is SGHVT and CDR2 SQSDAQ. The CDR3 coding sequence is TGTGCCAGCAGCTTCCAGGGAGTCTACGAGCAGTACGTC. Amino acids: CASSFQGVYEQYV.

This clonotype was recorded a few times. The V and J genes are TRBV6-1 and TRBJ2-3; D gene ambiguous. Germline values: CDR1 MNHNS, CDR2 SASEGT. Trimming took off 7 bases at V and 4 bases at J, with 18 bases between the two ends. The CDR3 totals 15 residues. The CDR3 reads CASTRSQVGADTQYF. In nucleotides, the CDR3 is TGTGCCAGCACCCGAAGCCAGGTTGGGGCAGATACGCAGTATTTT.

This chain uses TRBV6-5 with TRBJ2-7; D possibly corresponds to TRBD2 (5 bases). Trimming stripped 3 bases from V and 0 bases from J, with 9 bases between. The CDR3 runs to 14 residues. Germline V gene lookup returns CDR1 MNHEY and CDR2 SVGAGI. The CDR3 is CASSYRESSYEQYF. CDR3 DNA: TGTGCCAGCAGTTATAGGGAGAGCTCCTACGAGCAGTACTTC.

This chain connects TRBV6-1 to TRBJ2-5, with 10 positions matching TRBD2. Unmatched junction bases numbered 4, after V lost 5 bases and J lost 1 base. The CDR3 length is 15 residues. In germline, CDR1 is MNHNS, CDR2 SASEGT. DNA of the CDR3: TGTGCCAGCAGTCGAAGCGGGGGGGCCCAAGAGACCCAGTACTTC. This encodes CASSRSGGAQETQYF.

This clonotype was seen more than once but under ten times. V is TRBV12-3 or TRBV12-4 and J is TRBJ2-4, with D unresolved. The CDR3 runs to 17 residues. V was clipped by 6 bases and J by 5 bases, with 23 bases between them. The CDR3 sequence: CASSFFGALISQNIQYF. The CDR3 DNA follows: TGTGCCAGCAGCTTTTTTGGTGCCCTCATAAGCCAAAACATTCAGTACTTC.

The table lists this clonotype with a few counts. The chain joins TRBV6-1 to TRBJ2-5, with 11 nucleotides matching TRBD2. The CDR3 contains 18 residues. Per germline, CDR1 MNHNS and CDR2 SASEGT. The V segment lost 5 bases and the J segment 2 bases; nucleotides outside the gene matches: 13. CDR3 loop: CASSPNGPSGGYQETQYF. CDR3 sequence (DNA): TGTGCCAGCAGTCCTAATGGGCCTAGCGGGGGGTATCAAGAGACCCAGTACTTC.

This clonotype occurred a few times. This chain links TRBV4-3 with TRBJ2-7; D is perhaps TRBD2 (5 bases). Germline-derived CDR1 and CDR2 are LGHNA and YSLEER. The CDR3 covers 14 residues. Trimming pared 2 bases from V and 5 bases from J, leaving 13 bases between. CDR3 nucleotides: TGCGCCAGCAGCCAAAACCCGGGGATCCACGAGCAGTACTTC. It is translated as CASSQNPGIHEQYF.

The rearrangement joins TRBV12-3 or TRBV12-4 to TRBJ1-5; 8 bases line up with TRBD1. V lost 5 bases to trimming and J lost 3 bases; unmatched junction nucleotides: 6. The CDR3 has 15 residues. CDR3 residues: CASSRQGAFNQPQHF. As DNA, the CDR3 is TGTGCCAGCAGTAGGCAGGGGGCGTTCAATCAGCCCCAGCATTTT.

This clonotype appeared a few times. This chain connects TRBV12-3 or TRBV12-4 to TRBJ1-2, with a weak D call TRBD1 (5 bases). Trimming left V 6 bases short and J 8 bases short, with 13 bases between. CDR3 length equals 12 residues. The CDR3 sequence is CASSRDVRGYTF. The CDR3, as DNA: TGTGCCAGCAGCCGGGACGTGAGGGGCTACACCTTC.

The chain carries TRBV5-1 and TRBJ1-1; tentatively, D is TRBD1 (5 bases). V was clipped by 4 bases and J by 3 bases, with 16 bases between them. The CDR3 is made up of 15 amino acids. Per germline, CDR1 SGHRS and CDR2 YFSETQ. The DNA of the CDR3 is TGCGCCAGCAGCCTCCCCGGGGCGGGACACACTGAAGCTTTCTTT. This codes for CASSLPGAGHTEAFF.

The chain employs TRBV20-1 and TRBJ1-1; D is uncertain. Germline CDR1 DFQATT, CDR2 SNEGSKA (reference sequence). Trimming cost V 6 bases and J 5 bases, with 19 bases left between them. The CDR3 length is 14 residues. The CDR3 reads CSASATLTETEAFF. The CDR3 bases are TGCAGTGCATCGGCCACACTTACCGAGACTGAAGCTTTCTTT.